This entry lists 28 T cell receptor beta chains sequenced from one sample in a study of CD8+ T cells in alopecia areata. The treatment is: oral pan-JAK inhibitor, 5-10 mg twice daily. It was cDNA, reverse transcribed from extracted RNA, that served as the sequencing template. TCRdb's table, derived via immunoSEQ multiplex PCR, lists solely in-frame clones and lacks some. Counted here are approximately 65,000 clones, 35% to 55% occurring once; the ten biggest clones make up roughly 22%. The source material was CD8+ T cells sorted from blood, sampled at approximately week 37, from a patient treated with tofacitinib. These receptors all stem from a human donor with alopecia areata.

This clone was counted a few times. CDR3: CISSTQGKTTDTQYF. Written as DNA, the CDR3 is TGCATATCTTCCACCCAGGGGAAAACCACAGATACGCAGTATTTT. This rearrangement joins TRBV5-1 to TRBJ2-3, with D perhaps TRBD1 (6 bases). Germline V CDR1 and CDR2: SGHRS, YFSETQ. The CDR3 extends over 15 amino acids.

This clone has just a few counts. The rearrangement joins TRBV15 to TRBJ2-7; the match to TRBD1 covers 8 bases. The ends lost 3 bases at V and 5 bases at J; junction bases unmatched: 3. CDR3 size: 13 residues. CDR1 and CDR2 from the germline V gene are LNHNV and YYDKDF (reference sequence). DNA of the CDR3: TGTGCCACCAGCAGTGACAGGGGCCACGAGCAGTACTTC. This codes for CATSSDRGHEQYF.

In its sample, this clone was seen a few times. V is TRBV7-6 and J is TRBJ2-5, with D possibly TRBD2 on 6 matching bases. CDR3 length: 15 residues. V was shortened by 1 base and J by 4 bases, with 13 bases between the two germline ends. In germline, CDR1 is SGHVS, CDR2 FNYEAQ. In nucleotides, the CDR3 is TGTGCCAGCAGCTTAGAACTAGCCATCGGAGAGACCCAGTACTTC. This encodes CASSLELAIGETQYF.

The chain employs TRBV29-1 and TRBJ2-1; 8 bases agree with TRBD1. With V trimmed by 4 bases and J by 7 bases, 6 bases remained unmatched. Germline values: CDR1 SQVTM, CDR2 ANQGSEA. The CDR3 has 13 residues. Here the CDR3 DNA reads TGCAGCGTTGCCGGGACAGGTATTAATGAGCAGTTCTTC. Protein: CSVAGTGINEQFF.

This clone was seen only a few times. The chain joins TRBV2 to TRBJ2-7; 7 bases align to TRBD1. Per the germline V gene, CDR1 is SNHLY and CDR2 is FYNNEI. V lost 5 bases to trimming and J lost 3 bases; unmatched junction nucleotides: 10. This CDR3 is built from 15 residues. CDR3 amino acids: CASSYVSTGFYEQYF. Here the CDR3 DNA reads TGTGCCAGCAGTTACGTTTCGACAGGGTTCTACGAGCAGTACTTC.

This clone was observed a handful of times. The chain has TRBV29-1 and TRBJ2-7; a possible D gene is TRBD1 (7 bases). The CDR3 covers 14 residues. Germline CDR1 SQVTM, CDR2 ANQGSEA. V was pared by 3 bases and J by 0 bases, with 12 bases between. CDR3 DNA: TGCAGCGTTGACGGACAGGAGGGCTCCTACGAGCAGTACTTC. Its translation is CSVDGQEGSYEQYF.

This sequence joins TRBV27 and TRBJ2-1, with TRBD2 matching 9 bases. From germline, CDR1 is MNHEY and CDR2 SMNVEV (reference sequence). V was clipped by 10 bases and J by 0 bases; unmatched bases: 4. There are 14 residues in the CDR3. The CDR3 is CAIAAGGSYNEQFF. In DNA form, the CDR3 reads TGTGCCATTGCAGCGGGAGGCTCCTACAATGAGCAGTTCTTC.

The rearrangement joins TRBV27 to TRBJ2-3; D ambiguous. Germline V gene lookup returns CDR1 MNHEY and CDR2 SMNVEV (reference sequence). V lost 2 bases, J lost 4 bases, and 7 bases lay in between. CDR3 length equals 13 residues. The CDR3 protein is CASSLGRADTQYF. CDR3 nucleotide sequence: TGTGCCAGCAGTTTAGGTCGGGCAGATACGCAGTATTTT.

In this sample, this clone is medium-sized. The chain links TRBV7-2 to TRBJ2-7; 8 nucleotides line up with TRBD2. The V gene end was trimmed by 2 bases and the J gene end by 2 bases; junction bases not matched to a gene: 2. From germline, CDR1 is SGHTA and CDR2 FQGNSA. The CDR3 loop spans 14 amino acids. The CDR3 DNA reads as TGTGCCAGCAGCTTAACTAGCGGAACCTACGAGCAGTACTTC. Residues: CASSLTSGTYEQYF.

V is TRBV28 and J is TRBJ1-1; D is unclear. This CDR3 has 14 residues. V shed 6 bases and J shed 4 bases, with 15 bases lying between them. Germline assignment: CDR1 MDHEN and CDR2 SYDVKM. CDR3 DNA sequence: TGTGCCAGCAGCGCGGAGGTCTCGGGCACTGAAGCTTTCTTT. Amino acid sequence: CASSAEVSGTEAFF.

The V gene is TRBV6-5, the J gene TRBJ2-3; D uncertain. CDR1 is MNHEY and CDR2 is SVGAGI in the germline V gene. The V and J ends lost 2 bases and 6 bases respectively, with 9 bases between them. The CDR3 runs to 13 residues. The CDR3 loop reads CASSYGPGDTQYF. CDR3 in DNA: TGTGCCAGCAGTTACGGCCCTGGGGATACGCAGTATTTT.

The chain carries TRBV14 and TRBJ2-3, with 7 bases matching TRBD1. CDR1 SGHDN and CDR2 FVKESK come from the germline V gene. The CDR3 runs to 20 residues. The V gene end was trimmed by 0 bases and the J gene end by 1 base; junction bases not matched to a gene: 16. The CDR3 DNA reads as TGTGCCAGCAGCCAAGATTGGGAAGGGGGCGGACGTACTCGCACAGATACGCAGTATTTT. This codes for CASSQDWEGGGRTRTDTQYF.

This clone was observed a handful of times. J is TRBJ2-2 and V is TRBV7-9, with no clear D. V lost 4 bases and J lost 0, with 12 bases in between. The CDR3 is 16 residues long. Germline V gene lookup returns CDR1 SEHNR and CDR2 FQNEAQ (reference sequence). CDR3: CASSSLEAPNTGELFF. CDR3 sequence (DNA): TGTGCCAGCAGCTCCTTAGAGGCGCCGAACACCGGGGAGCTGTTTTTT.

The chain joins TRBV7-2 to TRBJ2-1, with D maybe TRBD1 (5 bases). Trimming cost V 4 bases and J 4 bases, with 8 bases left between them. CDR1 is SGHTA, CDR2 FQGNSA, per germline. The CDR3 is 13 amino acids. CDR3 residues: CASSSTDYNEQFF. The CDR3 nucleotides are TGTGCCAGCAGCTCGACAGATTACAATGAGCAGTTCTTC.

The rearrangement links TRBV29-1 to TRBJ1-1, with 9 nucleotides matching TRBD1. Germline CDR1 SQVTM, CDR2 ANQGSEA. The CDR3 is 15 residues long. With 6 bases clipped from V and 0 bases from J, the junction kept 8 bases outside the gene matches. As DNA, the CDR3 is TGCAGCGTAACCGGGACAGGGACCTTGAACACTGAAGCTTTCTTT. This encodes CSVTGTGTLNTEAFF.

This chain connects TRBV27 to TRBJ2-5; TRBD1 matches 10 bases. The junction had 6 bases not matched to a gene; V was cut back by 4 bases and J by 7 bases. The CDR3 is 14 residues long. Germline V gene data show CDR1 as MNHEY and CDR2 as SMNVEV (reference sequence). The CDR3, as DNA: TGTGCCAGCAGTTGGGGACAGGGGAGGTCGACCCAGTACTTC. Translation: CASSWGQGRSTQYF.

The chain recombines TRBV29-1 with TRBJ2-5; tentatively, D is TRBD1 or TRBD2 (5 bases each). The J call may not be correct, given that the DNA end is closer to TRBJ2-7. Germline CDR1 reads SQVTM; CDR2 reads ANQGSEA. This CDR3 spans 11 amino acids. The CDR3 reads CSVEKGPEQYF. The CDR3 coding sequence is TGCAGCGTTGAAAAGGGACCCGAGCAGTACTTC.

This chain uses TRBV29-1 with TRBJ2-7, with 9 bases matching TRBD2. The CDR3 length is 13 residues. V shed 5 bases, J shed 5 bases, and the junction held 7 bases outside the gene matches. The germline gives CDR1 SQVTM, CDR2 ANQGSEA. For the CDR3, the DNA is TGCAGCGTTCGACCCCCTAGCGGGAACGAGCAGTACTTC. As protein: CSVRPPSGNEQYF.

This clone showed up just a few times. The rearrangement uses TRBV29-1 and TRBJ2-1; 9 nucleotides agree with TRBD2. The CDR3 loop spans 16 amino acids. Germline CDR1 and CDR2: SQVTM and ANQGSEA. V lost 4 bases to trimming and J lost 9 bases; unmatched junction nucleotides: 16. Written as DNA, the CDR3 is TGCAGCGTTGTTGGCGGGAGGGCCGGACTCTCCGGTGAGCAGTTCTTC. Its translation is CSVVGGRAGLSGEQFF.

In this sample, this clone turned up a few times. V is TRBV6-5 and J is TRBJ2-7; 8 bases fit TRBD2. Losses at the gene ends were 7 bases for V and 2 bases for J; bases not matched to a gene: 4. The germline V gene has CDR1 MNHEY and CDR2 SVGAGI. The length of the CDR3 is 13 residues. The CDR3 here is CASNPGGPYEQYF. The CDR3 DNA is TGTGCCAGCAATCCGGGAGGGCCCTACGAGCAGTACTTC.

The chain combines TRBV7-9 with TRBJ1-1; no clear D gene. CDR3 length: 11 amino acids. Per germline, CDR1 SEHNR and CDR2 FQNEAQ (reference sequence). V was pared by 3 bases and J by 6 bases, with 5 bases between. The CDR3 sequence is CASSLGSEAFF. The CDR3, as DNA: TGTGCCAGCAGCTTGGGTTCTGAAGCTTTCTTT.

The CDR3 bases are TGTGCCAGTAGTCCTGCCCCGGGACTAGCGAACGAGCAGTACTTC. Amino acids: CASSPAPGLANEQYF. The rearrangement links TRBV19 to TRBJ2-7; TRBD2 aligns across 10 bases. The CDR3 has 15 amino acids. From germline, CDR1 is LNHDA and CDR2 SQIVND (reference sequence). J lost 5 bases, V lost 5 bases, and 9 bases had no gene match.

The CDR3 loop reads CASSRQGYRSTNEKLFF. CDR3 sequence (DNA): TGTGCCAGCTCACGACAGGGTTACCGGAGCACTAATGAAAAACTGTTTTTT. This chain links TRBV18 with TRBJ1-4; 7 nucleotides match TRBD1. CDR3 length: 17 residues. Trimming removed 4 bases from V and 2 bases from J; junction bases left unmatched: 10. Germline V gene data show CDR1 as KGHSH and CDR2 as LQKENI. Combining the CDR3 with reference TRBV18 and TRBJ1-4 gives the whole variable domain NAGVMQNPRHLVRRRGQEARLRCSPMKGHSHVYWYRQLPEEGLKFMVYLQKENIIDESGMPKERFSAEFPKEGPSILRIQQVVRGDSAAYFCASSRQGYRSTNEKLFFGSGTQLSVL.

This chain connects TRBV18 to TRBJ2-7; 10 bases align to TRBD2. Germline loops: CDR1 KGHSH, CDR2 LQKENI. This CDR3 contains 16 residues. J gave up 2 bases and V 2 bases, and 6 bases lay outside the gene matches. In DNA, the CDR3 is TGTGCCAGCTCACCAATGGGAACTAGCGGGACCTACGAGCAGTACTTC. Translation gives CASSPMGTSGTYEQYF.

Here the CDR3 DNA reads TGCGCCAGCAGCTTGCCCAGGGACCCCGCAGATACGCAGTATTTT. Its protein is CASSLPRDPADTQYF. This rearrangement joins TRBV5-1 to TRBJ2-3, with D perhaps matching TRBD1 or TRBD2 (5 bases each). The V gene lost 1 base and the J gene lost 4 bases, with 13 bases spanning the gap. The CDR3 has 15 amino acids. Germline CDR1 is SGHRS and CDR2 is YFSETQ. The entire variable domain, with the rest obtained from reference TRBV5-1 and TRBJ2-3, is as follows: KAGVTQTPRYLIKTRGQQVTLSCSPISGHRSVSWYQQTPGQGLQFLFEYFSETQRNKGNFPGRFSGRQFSNSRSEMNVSTLELGDSALYLCASSLPRDPADTQYFGPGTRLTVL.

This chain connects TRBV7-6 to TRBJ1-4; 10 nucleotides agree with TRBD1. This CDR3 has 15 amino acids. Losses at the gene ends were 5 bases for V and 8 bases for J; bases not matched to a gene: 8. CDR1 and CDR2 from the germline V gene are SGHVS and FNYEAQ. The CDR3 DNA follows: TGTGCCAGCAGCGGGGAGGACAGGGGGAGCGAAAAACTGTTTTTT. Translated, it gives CASSGEDRGSEKLFF.

The rearrangement joins TRBV6-5 to TRBJ2-7; D is tentatively TRBD1 or TRBD2 (5 bases each). This CDR3 has 14 amino acids. The germline V and J ends were trimmed by 2 bases and 0 bases, with 8 bases remaining between them. Germline-derived CDR1 and CDR2 are MNHEY and SVGAGI. In nucleotides, the CDR3 is TGTGCCAGCAGTTACGGGACGGCCTCCTACGAGCAGTACTTC. It specifies CASSYGTASYEQYF.

The chain carries TRBV15 and TRBJ1-2; D gene unclear. This CDR3 is built from 14 residues. Trimming cost V 5 bases and J 1 base, with 11 bases left between them. The germline gives CDR1 LNHNV, CDR2 YYDKDF (reference sequence). As DNA, the CDR3 is TGTGCCACCAGCTCCCGGACGGTTAACTATGGCTACACCTTC. It is translated as CATSSRTVNYGYTF.